These T cell receptor beta chains were read from a single sample in a study of cytomegalovirus exposure and HLA in healthy donors. Using immunoSEQ multiplex PCR, the repertoire was profiled, and TCRdb retains in-frame clones only, with some absent. The sample shows tens of thousands of clones, 53% of them seen only once. The source material was PBMCs. The receptors stem from a woman between 40 and 50 years old in good health and CMV-seropositive. The CDR3 runs from the conserved cysteine through the conserved F or W. D genes are given only for firm matches. Some rows mark clone size as missing; the rest say once, few, many or name a class of expanded clone.

TRBV10-3	few	-	TRBJ1-2	TGTGCCATCAGTTCCGGGGTCTATGGCTACACCTTC	CAISSGVYGYTF
TRBV5-4	few	TRBD2	TRBJ2-3	TGTGCCAGCATATCCGGTGGGCCTAGCGGGTTGACAGATACGCAGTATTTT	CASISGGPSGLTDTQYF
TRBV2	few	TRBD2	TRBJ2-3	TGTGCCAGCAGCCTTAAGCGGGGGCCGCTTACTAGCACAGATACGCAGTATTTT	CASSLKRGPLTSTDTQYF
TRBV7-7	-	-	TRBJ1-3	TGTGCTAGCAGCCGCGGGACCGGAAACACCATATATTTT	CASSRGTGNTIYF
TRBV7-9	few	-	TRBJ1-4	TGTGCCAGCAGCTTAGGAAATCACCCGGAGGAAAAACTGTTTTTT	CASSLGNHPEEKLFF
TRBV5-6	few	-	TRBJ1-6	TGTGCCAGCAGCTTGAGTCGGGATAATTCACCCCTCCACTTT	CASSLSRDNSPLHF
TRBV29-1	-	-	TRBJ1-1	TGCAGCGCGAAAAACCAGGGGTACACTGAAGCTTTCTTT	CSAKNQGYTEAFF
TRBV7-9	-	-	TRBJ1-4	TGTGCCAGCAGCTTATCGGGTTCGGCAACTAATGAAAAACTGTTTTTT	CASSLSGSATNEKLFF
TRBV4-3	-	TRBD1	TRBJ2-5	TGCGCCAGCAGCCAAACCTCGACAGGGTACGAGACCCAGTACTTC	CASSQTSTGYETQYF
TRBV5-1	-	-	TRBJ1-1	TGCGCCAGCAGTCCCATCAGTGGCAGACAGAACACTGAAGCTTTCTTT	CASSPISGRQNTEAFF
TRBV7-8	-	-	TRBJ1-3	TGTGCCAGCAGCTTGGGGAGCAGCGCCACCATATATTTT	CASSLGSSATIYF
TRBV11-1	-	TRBD2	TRBJ2-5	TGTGCCAGCAGCCGCCGGACTAGCGGGGGGGCCGAGACCCAGTACTTC	CASSRRTSGGAETQYF
TRBV4-2	few	TRBD2	TRBJ2-1	TGTGCCAGCAGCCAAGATTGGACTAGTGGCAATGAGCAGTTCTTC	CASSQDWTSGNEQFF
TRBV7-7	-	TRBD1	TRBJ2-7	TGTGCCAGCAGCTTAGGGACAGGGACGATCGACGAGCAGTACTTC	CASSLGTGTIDEQYF
TRBV5-1	-	-	TRBJ2-1	TGCGCCAGCAGCTCCCATAAGATGAGAAGCTCCTACAATGAGCAGTTCTTC	CASSSHKMRSSYNEQFF
TRBV11-2	-	-	TRBJ2-7	TGTGCCAGCAGCTTAGGCGGCTCCTACGAGCAGTACTTC	CASSLGGSYEQYF
TRBV28	few	-	TRBJ1-4	TGTGCCAGCAGTTTCCTTCCCGTCGGGAAACTGTTTTTT	CASSFLPVGKLFF
TRBV4-2	-	TRBD2	TRBJ2-7	TGTGCCAGCAGCGTAAACCGACTAGCGGGGGGGCCCGGGAGATCCTACGAGCAGTACTTC	CASSVNRLAGGPGRSYEQYF
TRBV7-2	few	TRBD1	TRBJ1-2	TGTGCCAGCAGCTTAGAGGGACAGAACTATGGCTACACCTTC	CASSLEGQNYGYTF
TRBV19	-	TRBD1	TRBJ2-3	TGTGCCAGTAGCCCCGGGACAGGAGGGGATACGCAGTATTTT	CASSPGTGGDTQYF
TRBV7-2	-	-	TRBJ1-4	TGTGCCAGCAGGGAAAGTCGGCCCCCCCAGGGAGAAAAACTGTTTTTT	CASRESRPPQGEKLFF
TRBV7-8	-	-	TRBJ2-7	TGTGCCAGCAGCTTAGCGCTCGGCTACGAGCAGTACTTC	CASSLALGYEQYF
TRBV9	-	-	TRBJ2-3	TGTGCCAGCAGCGTAGGTGGACACACAGATACGCAGTATTTT	CASSVGGHTDTQYF
TRBV28	-	TRBD2	TRBJ2-5	TGTGCCAGCAGTTCGACTAGCTCGGAGACCCAGTACTTC	CASSSTSSETQYF
TRBV6-1	-	-	TRBJ2-1	TGTGCCAGCAGCTTCGGGGCAGGGGTGTACAATGAGCAGTTCTTC	CASSFGAGVYNEQFF
TRBV6-6	-	TRBD1	TRBJ2-5	TGTGCCAGCAGTTACTCGGGACAGGAACAAGAGACCCAGTACTTC	CASSYSGQEQETQYF
TRBV4-1	-	-	TRBJ2-7	TGCGCCAGCAGCTCGGGACACGGCGCAGAGCAGTACTTC	CASSSGHGAEQYF
TRBV18	-	-	TRBJ2-5	TGTGCCAGCTCACCTCCCGACAGGCAAGAGACCCAGTACTTC	CASSPPDRQETQYF
TRBV19	few	-	TRBJ2-1	TGTGCCAGTAGTGGGAGAACTTACAATGAGCAGTTCTTC	CASSGRTYNEQFF
TRBV7-8	-	TRBD1	TRBJ2-7	TGTGCCAGCAGCTTAGGGACAGGACGAGTTTACGAGCAGTACTTC	CASSLGTGRVYEQYF
TRBV7-9	few	TRBD1	TRBJ1-6	TGTGCCAGCAGCTTGGCAGGGGGGAATTCACCCCTCCACTTT	CASSLAGGNSPLHF
TRBV7-9	-	-	TRBJ2-7	TGTGCCAGCAGCTTAGCCCTGGGGGCGCGAGGGGAGCAGTACTTC	CASSLALGARGEQYF